These 25 T cell receptor beta chains were all obtained from the same sample, sequenced in a study of T cell changes during pregnancy in multiple sclerosis. Libraries were prepared by immunoSEQ multiplex PCR; TCRdb keeps only in-frame clonotypes and omits some of them. The sample contains approximately 46,000 clones, over 75% of which appear only once. Sequenced here: CD8+ T cells from peripheral blood mononuclear cells, sampled in the second trimester of pregnancy. All receptors come from a female donor with multiple sclerosis, enrolled in a pregnancy study.

The chain combines TRBV4-1 with TRBJ1-2; TRBD1 matches at 12 bases. With 4 bases clipped from V and 4 bases from J, the junction kept 7 bases outside the gene matches. This CDR3 is built from 16 residues. Germline values: CDR1 MGHRA, CDR2 YSYEKL. DNA of the CDR3: TGCGCCAGCAGCCCTTCACCGGGACAGGGGGCCTATGGCTACACCTTC. Its translation: CASSPSPGQGAYGYTF.

This clone was seen only once. This chain joins TRBV10-2 and TRBJ2-7; 8 nucleotides agree with TRBD1. Germline V gene sequence: CDR1 WSHSY, CDR2 SAAADI. Unmatched junction bases numbered 6, after V lost 7 bases and J lost 7 bases. The CDR3 sequence is 12 residues long. The CDR3 loop is CASNQGAGEQYF. The CDR3 coding sequence is TGCGCCAGCAATCAGGGGGCTGGGGAGCAGTACTTC.

This clone appeared once. The chain employs TRBV19 and TRBJ2-5; possible D gene TRBD1, 6 bases. The CDR3 is 14 residues long. CDR1 is LNHDA and CDR2 is SQIVND in the germline V gene (reference sequence). V gave up 7 bases and J gave up 5 bases, with 17 bases separating them. The CDR3 here is CASTTKDRVETQYF. The DNA for the CDR3 is TGTGCCAGTACCACTAAGGACAGAGTGGAGACCCAGTACTTC. The full variable domain, its missing parts supplied by reference TRBV19 and TRBJ2-5, is DGGITQSPKYLFRKEGQNVTLSCEQNLNHDAMYWYRQDPGQGLRLIYYSQIVNDFQKGDIAEGYSVSREKKESFPLTVTSAQKNPTAFYLCASTTKDRVETQYFGPGTRLLVL.

The chain employs TRBV19 and TRBJ2-7; TRBD2 matches 7 bases. Germline V lookup: CDR1 LNHDA, CDR2 SQIVND (reference sequence). V lost 5 bases and J lost 6; bases outside the gene matches: 4. The CDR3 sequence is 12 residues long. CDR3 DNA sequence: TGTGCCAGTAGTCCCGGGAGGCCCGAGCAGTACTTC. Encoded protein: CASSPGRPEQYF.

The rearrangement uses TRBV29-1 and TRBJ2-7; 9 bases line up with TRBD1. Trimming cost V 5 bases and J 4 bases; bases outside gene matches: 6. The CDR3 runs 13 residues. Germline CDR1 and CDR2: SQVTM and ANQGSEA. As DNA, the CDR3 is TGCAGCGTTTGTCGACAGGGGGGATACGAGCAGTACTTC. Protein product: CSVCRQGGYEQYF.

The CDR3 here is CASSETGLDSGNTIYF. For the CDR3, the DNA is TGTGCCAGCAGCGAAACAGGGTTGGACTCTGGAAACACCATATATTTT. This chain connects TRBV13 to TRBJ1-3; tentative D call: TRBD1 (6 bases). Germline V gene data show CDR1 as PRHDT and CDR2 as FYEKMQ (reference sequence). Trimming removed 5 bases at V and 0 bases at J, with 14 bases between. The CDR3 is made up of 16 amino acids.

This clone was observed a few times. Written as DNA, the CDR3 is TGTGCCAGCCAGGGGGCCGGATTTGAGACCGGGGAGCTGTTTTTT. Translation: CASQGAGFETGELFF. The chain uses TRBV5-6 and TRBJ2-2, with 8 bases fitting TRBD1. The CDR3 runs 15 residues. Germline CDR1 is SGHDT and CDR2 is YYEEEE. J gave up 5 bases and V 7 bases, and 10 bases lay outside the gene matches.

The V and J genes are TRBV5-1 and TRBJ2-3; D may be TRBD1 (6 bases). There are 19 residues in the CDR3. Germline V gene data show CDR1 as SGHRS and CDR2 as YFSETQ. Trimming left V 4 bases short and J 2 bases short, with 26 bases between. The DNA of the CDR3 is TGCGCCAGCAGCGCTAATGTAGTATACTGGCAGGGGCACACAGATACGCAGTATTTT. Residues: CASSANVVYWQGHTDTQYF.

V is TRBV4-1 and J is TRBJ2-7; D is ambiguous. CDR1 is MGHRA, CDR2 YSYEKL, per germline. Trimming shortened V by 0 bases and J by 5 bases, and 2 bases separated the two germline ends. The length of the CDR3 is 11 residues. As DNA, the CDR3 is TGCGCCAGCAGCCAAGATAACGAGCAGTACTTC. Translated, it gives CASSQDNEQYF.

The rearrangement links TRBV5-1 to TRBJ2-7, with 9 bases fitting TRBD1. Trimming at V came to 4 bases and at J to 3 bases, leaving 8 bases not matched to a gene. The CDR3 is 15 amino acids. Germline assignment: CDR1 SGHRS and CDR2 YFSETQ. In nucleotides, the CDR3 is TGCGCCAGCAGCGAACGACCGGGACAGGGCTACGAGCAGTACTTC. Protein: CASSERPGQGYEQYF.

The rearrangement links TRBV5-5 to TRBJ1-2; the D gene is possibly TRBD1 (6 bases). This CDR3 contains 15 residues. CDR1 is SGHKS, CDR2 YYEKEE, per germline (reference sequence). V lost 3 bases and J lost 7, with 19 bases in between. The CDR3 reads CASSSGTLITPGYTF. CDR3 DNA: TGTGCCAGCAGCTCAGGGACACTGATTACCCCTGGCTACACCTTC.

The sample holds one count of this clone. The chain joins TRBV18 to TRBJ2-7; tentatively, D is TRBD2 (6 bases). The germline V gene encodes CDR1 KGHSH and CDR2 LQKENI. The CDR3 consists of 15 residues. Trimming cost V 7 bases and J 6 bases, with 22 bases left between them. The CDR3 here is CASLTSGAGISEQYF. For the CDR3, the DNA is TGTGCCAGCTTAACTTCGGGAGCCGGGATCTCCGAGCAGTACTTC.

The V call is TRBV30, the J call TRBJ1-5; possible D gene TRBD1, 6 bases. CDR1 and CDR2 from the germline V gene are GTSNPN and SVGIG (reference sequence). The CDR3 contains 12 residues. V gave up 1 base and J gave up 7 bases, with 8 bases separating them. The CDR3 is CAWSAGEQPQHF. As DNA, the CDR3 is TGTGCCTGGAGTGCAGGGGAACAGCCCCAGCATTTT.

V gene TRBV30 combines with J gene TRBJ2-1; TRBD1 matches at 7 bases. This CDR3 region has 15 residues. The V gene end was trimmed by 1 base and the J gene end by 4 bases; junction bases not matched to a gene: 7. From germline, CDR1 is GTSNPN and CDR2 SVGIG (reference sequence). The CDR3 DNA sequence: TGTGCCTGGAGTGCTGACAGGGTTCTTTACAATGAGCAGTTCTTC. It yields the protein CAWSADRVLYNEQFF.

The genes are TRBV4-1 and TRBJ1-1; no clear D gene. Germline CDR1 and CDR2: MGHRA and YSYEKL. V was trimmed by 6 bases and J by 5 bases, leaving 10 bases between them. This CDR3 comprises 12 residues. CDR3 region: CASRGGGTEAFF. The CDR3, as DNA: TGCGCCAGCAGAGGAGGAGGAACTGAAGCTTTCTTT.

The chain has TRBV28 and TRBJ1-5; perhaps TRBD1 as D (5 bases). The CDR3 runs to 16 residues. Germline CDR1 reads MDHEN; CDR2 reads SYDVKM. Trimming left V 0 bases short and J 5 bases short, with 14 bases between. The CDR3: CASSLWIAGFDQPQHF. CDR3 in DNA: TGTGCCAGCAGTTTATGGATTGCAGGGTTTGATCAGCCCCAGCATTTT.

The gene calls are TRBV15 and TRBJ2-5; 11 bases agree with TRBD2. V shed 5 bases, J shed 5 bases, and the junction held 13 bases outside the gene matches. CDR1 and CDR2 (germline): LNHNV, YYDKDF (reference sequence). The CDR3 spans 17 residues. CDR3 nucleotides: TGTGCCACCAGCCTACTACTAGCGGGGGACCCCTGGGAGACCCAGTACTTC. It encodes CATSLLLAGDPWETQYF.

The chain couples TRBV7-9 to TRBJ1-5, with no clear D. From germline, CDR1 is SEHNR and CDR2 FQNEAQ (reference sequence). Trimming stripped 2 bases from V and 3 bases from J, with 17 bases between. CDR3 length equals 17 residues. The CDR3 reads CASSLTLAGLDNQPQHF. CDR3 bases: TGTGCCAGCAGCTTAACCTTAGCGGGCCTGGACAATCAGCCCCAGCATTTT.

This chain joins TRBV30 and TRBJ1-1; 8 bases are shared with TRBD1. CDR1 and CDR2 from the germline V gene are GTSNPN and SVGIG (reference sequence). The CDR3 covers 13 residues. Trimming cost V 0 bases and J 3 bases; bases outside gene matches: 0. The CDR3 protein is CAWSVQGDTEAFF. The CDR3 DNA reads as TGTGCCTGGAGTGTACAGGGGGACACTGAAGCTTTCTTT.

The J gene is TRBJ2-1, the V gene TRBV9; 7 bases fit TRBD2. The CDR3 consists of 12 residues. V lost 4 bases and J lost 9; bases outside the gene matches: 4. The germline V gene encodes CDR1 SGDLS and CDR2 YYNGEE. CDR3 DNA: TGTGCCAGCAGCCCAGGGAGGGGTGAGCAGTTCTTC. This sequence encodes CASSPGRGEQFF.

As DNA, the CDR3 is TGTGCCAGCAGCTCAGACAGACTTACAACTAATGAAAAACTGTTTTTT. Translation gives CASSSDRLTTNEKLFF. The chain uses TRBV5-4 and TRBJ1-4; possible D gene TRBD1, 5 bases. V was clipped by 3 bases and J by 0 bases, with 12 bases between them. There are 16 residues in the CDR3. From germline, CDR1 is SGHNT and CDR2 YYREEE (reference sequence).

The V and J genes are TRBV27 and TRBJ2-7; the D gene is possibly TRBD2 (6 bases). The V end was cut by 1 base, the J end by 0 bases, with 10 bases between. The germline gives CDR1 MNHEY, CDR2 SMNVEV (reference sequence). This CDR3 has 15 amino acids. The CDR3 DNA follows: TGTGCCAGCAGTTTATGGGCGGGGAGCTCCTACGAGCAGTACTTC. Its translation: CASSLWAGSSYEQYF.

The V call is TRBV19, the J call TRBJ1-1, with 8 bases aligning to TRBD1. Germline CDR1 LNHDA, CDR2 SQIVND (reference sequence). The junction had 5 bases not matched to a gene; V was cut back by 5 bases and J by 0 bases. The CDR3 runs to 15 residues. The CDR3 nucleotides read TGTGCCAGTAGTTCTTTGGGACAGGTGAACACTGAAGCTTTCTTT. It is translated as CASSSLGQVNTEAFF.

The CDR3 spells CAWSVPTSYGVYEQYF. The CDR3, as DNA: TGTGCCTGGAGTGTCCCAACTTCTTACGGGGTCTACGAGCAGTACTTC. The chain combines TRBV30 with TRBJ2-7; D perhaps matches TRBD2 (5 bases). The CDR3 has 16 residues. V shed 0 bases and J shed 3 bases, with 18 bases lying between them. Per germline, CDR1 GTSNPN and CDR2 SVGIG (reference sequence).

V gene TRBV6-5 combines with J gene TRBJ1-2; no reliable D call. The V gene lost 2 bases and the J gene lost 2 bases, with 6 bases spanning the gap. The CDR3 sequence is 13 residues long. The germline V gene has CDR1 MNHEY and CDR2 SVGAGI. The CDR3: CASSYNSNYGYTF. CDR3 DNA: TGTGCCAGCAGTTACAACTCGAACTATGGCTACACCTTC.